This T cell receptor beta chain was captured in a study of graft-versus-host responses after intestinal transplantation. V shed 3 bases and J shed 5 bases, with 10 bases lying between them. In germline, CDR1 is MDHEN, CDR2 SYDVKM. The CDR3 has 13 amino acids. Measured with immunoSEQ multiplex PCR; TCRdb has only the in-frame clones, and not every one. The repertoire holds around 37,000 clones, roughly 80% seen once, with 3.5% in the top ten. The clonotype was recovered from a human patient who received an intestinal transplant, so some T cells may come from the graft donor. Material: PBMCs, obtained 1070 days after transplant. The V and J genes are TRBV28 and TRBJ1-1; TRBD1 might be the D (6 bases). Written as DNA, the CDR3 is TGTGCCAGCAGTTTGGGGGGCCGGACTGAAGCTTTCTTT. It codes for CASSLGGRTEAFF.